This T cell receptor beta chain was recovered during a study of cytomegalovirus exposure and HLA in healthy donors. V dropped 0 bases and J dropped 6 bases, with 13 bases sitting between them. The CDR3 is 14 amino acids. Germline V gene data show CDR1 as SGDLS and CDR2 as YYNGEE. The PCR contained 60 Vbeta and 13 Jbeta primers. TCRdb's table, derived via immunoSEQ multiplex PCR, lists solely in-frame clones and lacks some. The data hold around 150,000 clones, with approximately 80% observed a single time. The V gene is TRBV9, the J gene TRBJ2-7; D uncertain. The clonotype originates from a man younger than 40 in good health and CMV-seronegative. The material sequenced was PBMCs. The CDR3 reads CASSVGGISTEQYF. Written as DNA, the CDR3 is TGTGCCAGCAGCGTAGGAGGAATATCCACCGAGCAGTACTTC.